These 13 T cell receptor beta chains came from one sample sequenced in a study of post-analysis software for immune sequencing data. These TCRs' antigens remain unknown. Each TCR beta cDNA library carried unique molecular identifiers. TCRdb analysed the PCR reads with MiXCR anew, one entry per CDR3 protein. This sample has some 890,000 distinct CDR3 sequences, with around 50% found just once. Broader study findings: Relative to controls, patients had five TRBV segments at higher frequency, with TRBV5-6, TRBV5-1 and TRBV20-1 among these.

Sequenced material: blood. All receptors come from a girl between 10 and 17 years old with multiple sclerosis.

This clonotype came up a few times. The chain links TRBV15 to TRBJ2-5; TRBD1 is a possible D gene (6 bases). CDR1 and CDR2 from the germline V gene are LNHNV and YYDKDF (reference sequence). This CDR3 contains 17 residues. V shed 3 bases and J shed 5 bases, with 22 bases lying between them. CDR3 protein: CATSSWNVGGPSETQYF. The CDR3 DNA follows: TGTGCCACCAGCAGTTGGAATGTTGGGGGCCCGAGCGAGACCCAGTACTTC.

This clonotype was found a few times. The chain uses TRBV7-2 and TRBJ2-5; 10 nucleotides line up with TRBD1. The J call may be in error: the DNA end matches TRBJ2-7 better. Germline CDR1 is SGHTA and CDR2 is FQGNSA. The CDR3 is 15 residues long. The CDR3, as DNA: TGTGCCAGCAGTTTTCGGACAGGGGGGGCCTACGAGCAGTACTTC. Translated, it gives CASSFRTGGAYEQYF.

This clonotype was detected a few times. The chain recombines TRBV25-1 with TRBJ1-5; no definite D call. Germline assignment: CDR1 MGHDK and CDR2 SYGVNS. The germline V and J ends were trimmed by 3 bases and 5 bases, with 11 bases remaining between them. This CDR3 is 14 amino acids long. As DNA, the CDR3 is TGTGCCAGCAGTGAGTACAGAGCGTATCAGCCCCAGCATTTT. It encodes CASSEYRAYQPQHF. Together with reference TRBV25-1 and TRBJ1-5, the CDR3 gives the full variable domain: EADIYQTPRYLVIGTGKKITLECSQTMGHDKMYWYQQDPGMELHLIHYSYGVNSTEKGDLSSESTVSRIRTEHFPLTLESARPSHTSQYLCASSEYRAYQPQHFGDGTRLSIL.

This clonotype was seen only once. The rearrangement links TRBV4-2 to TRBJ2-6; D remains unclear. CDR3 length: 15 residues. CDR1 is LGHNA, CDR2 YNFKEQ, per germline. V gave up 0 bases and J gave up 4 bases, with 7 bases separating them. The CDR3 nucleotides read TGTGCCAGCAGCCAAGATCGGACCGGGGCCAACGTCCTGACTTTC. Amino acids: CASSQDRTGANVLTF.

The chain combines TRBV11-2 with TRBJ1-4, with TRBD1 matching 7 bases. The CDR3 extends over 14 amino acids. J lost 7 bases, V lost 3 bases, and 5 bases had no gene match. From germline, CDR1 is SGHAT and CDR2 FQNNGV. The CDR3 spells CASSFRGVGEKLFF. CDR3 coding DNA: TGTGCCAGCAGCTTCAGGGGGGTGGGTGAAAAACTGTTTTTT.

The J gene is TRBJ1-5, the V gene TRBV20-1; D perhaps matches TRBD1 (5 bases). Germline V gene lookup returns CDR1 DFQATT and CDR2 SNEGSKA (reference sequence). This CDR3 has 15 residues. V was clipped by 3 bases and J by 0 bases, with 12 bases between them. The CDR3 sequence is CSARETVDSNQPQHF. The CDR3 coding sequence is TGCAGTGCTAGGGAGACAGTAGATAGCAATCAGCCCCAGCATTTT.

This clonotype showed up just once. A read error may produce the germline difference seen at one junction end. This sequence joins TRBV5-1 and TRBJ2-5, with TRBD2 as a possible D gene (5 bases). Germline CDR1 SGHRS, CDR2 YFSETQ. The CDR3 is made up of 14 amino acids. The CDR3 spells CTSSLGSVQETQYF. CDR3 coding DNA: TGCACCAGCAGCTTGGGGAGCGTCCAAGAGACCCAGTACTTC.

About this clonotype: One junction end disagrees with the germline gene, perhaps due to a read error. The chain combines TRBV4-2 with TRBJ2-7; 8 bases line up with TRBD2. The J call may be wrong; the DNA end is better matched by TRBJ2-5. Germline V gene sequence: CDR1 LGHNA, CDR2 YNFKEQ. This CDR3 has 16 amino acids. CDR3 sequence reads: CVSSRGTSGGEETQYF. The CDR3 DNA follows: TGTGTCAGCAGCCGAGGGACCAGCGGGGGCGAAGAGACCCAGTACTTC.

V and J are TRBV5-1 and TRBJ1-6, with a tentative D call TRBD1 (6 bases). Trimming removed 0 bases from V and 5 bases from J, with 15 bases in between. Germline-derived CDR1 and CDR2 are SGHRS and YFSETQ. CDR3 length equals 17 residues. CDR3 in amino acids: CASSLESDSRNNSPLHF. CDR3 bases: TGCGCCAGCAGCTTGGAATCGGACAGCCGTAATAATTCACCCCTCCACTTT.

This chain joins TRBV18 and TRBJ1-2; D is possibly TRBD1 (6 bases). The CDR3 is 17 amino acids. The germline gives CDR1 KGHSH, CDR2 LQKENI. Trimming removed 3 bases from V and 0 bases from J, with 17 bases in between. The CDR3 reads CASSPVSTGSSNYGYTF. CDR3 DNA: TGTGCCAGCTCACCGGTTTCCACAGGGAGTTCTAACTATGGCTACACCTTC.

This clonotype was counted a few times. CDR3 loop: CASSLVPGKGSYEQYF. CDR3 coding DNA: TGTGCCAGCAGCTTAGTTCCGGGTAAAGGATCTTACGAGCAGTACTTC. The rearrangement joins TRBV7-9 to TRBJ2-7; D gene uncertain. This CDR3 contains 16 residues. The germline V gene encodes CDR1 SEHNR and CDR2 FQNEAQ (reference sequence). The V gene lost 1 base and the J gene lost 4 bases, with 17 bases spanning the gap.

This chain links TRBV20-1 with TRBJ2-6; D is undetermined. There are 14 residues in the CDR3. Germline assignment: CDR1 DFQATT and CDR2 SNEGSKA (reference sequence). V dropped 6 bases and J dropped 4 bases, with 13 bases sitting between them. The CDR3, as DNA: TGCAGTGCCTCGACCTTAACCGGGGCCAACGTCCTGACTTTC. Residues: CSASTLTGANVLTF.

CDR3 loop: CAAKGNEQFF. CDR3 coding DNA: TGTGCGGCCAAGGGCAATGAGCAGTTCTTC. This rearrangement joins TRBV28 to TRBJ2-1; D ambiguous. Germline lookup yields CDR1 MDHEN and CDR2 SYDVKM. The CDR3 has 10 residues. Supplemented by reference TRBV28 and TRBJ2-1, the full variable domain reads DVKVTQSSRYLVKRTGEKVFLECVQDMDHENMFWYRQDPGLGLRLIYFSYDVKMKEKGDIPEGYSVSREKKERFSLILESASTNQTSMYLCAAKGNEQFFGPGTRLTVL.